Sequencing of this T cell receptor beta chain was carried out in a study of blood T cells in healthy people across ages. A second roughly 6 to 11 cycle PCR used barcoded and J-beta primers. Each cDNA molecule was tagged by a template-switch adaptor with 12 random nucleotides. Researchers report that each sample yielded at least 3 million CDR3-containing paired-end reads. TCRdb reprocessed the 5' RACE reads with MiXCR, giving one entry per CDR3 protein. The sample holds under 2 million distinct CDR3 sequences; around 36% are singletons and the top ten take 10% to 12%. Healthy Russian Caucasian donors spanned ages about 6 to 90 years. PBMCs were isolated at a quantity of at least 6 million per sample. This clonotype was seen a handful of times. The CDR3 runs 16 residues. Germline CDR1 and CDR2: SGHKS and YYEKEE (reference sequence). V was cut by 0 bases and J by 5 bases, with 17 bases left in between.

The rearrangement links TRBV5-5 to TRBJ2-5; D remains unclear. The sample comprised blood. The source of this sequence is a young woman in good health. This CDR3 reads CASSLDLSYHAETQYF. The CDR3 bases are TGTGCCAGCAGCTTGGATCTGAGCTACCATGCCGAGACCCAGTACTTC.